This TCR beta chain is from a study of shared clonotypes between healthy human individuals. Study findings and constraints: Researchers found naive subsets generally carried larger estimated richness than memory subsets. Incomplete sequencing of sorted subsets was indicated by rarefaction despite large depth.

Clones were read by immunoSEQ multiplex PCR, and TCRdb kept only the in-frame ones, dropping some. Of approximately 2,200,000 clones listed, 85% to 95% are singletons. Naive CD8 cells, CD45RO-negative and positively selected for CCR7, excluded terminally differentiated effector memory CD45RA+ cells. The CDR3 runs 15 residues. Trimming cost V 3 bases and J 5 bases; bases outside gene matches: 8. Germline V gives CDR1 SGHKS, CDR2 YYEKEE (reference sequence). With respect to this clone: Its antigen is still unknown.

V gene TRBV5-5 combines with J gene TRBJ2-7, with 10 nucleotides matching TRBD1. The TCR sequence derives from a man younger than 35 in good health. Some clones in this sample may be carry-over from other donors' samples. The material sequenced was naive CD8+ T cells from PBMCs. The CDR3 is CASSSNDRGPDEQYF. The CDR3 region has the DNA TGTGCCAGCAGCTCGAACGACAGGGGGCCGGACGAGCAGTACTTC.